Listed below are T cell receptor beta chains from one sample, sequenced in a study of T-cell memory formation after mild COVID-19. One entry per CDR3 protein results from TCRdb running MiXCR on the 5' RACE reads. The repertoire holds about 150,000 distinct CDR3 sequences, with more than 12% as singletons. Material: PBMCs or a T cell subset sorted from them (not recorded which). All receptors derive from an adult woman who had mild COVID-19 (a few samples of this study predate the infection). Cell type and time point are not known. Each CDR3 is given with its conserved first and last residue. A D gene is named only where the DNA matches it firmly. Clone size is not always given. Where it is, it says once, few, many or a class for expanded clones.

CDR3 length | J gene | V gene | D gene | clone size | CDR3 DNA | CDR3 protein
11 | TRBJ1-1 | TRBV27 | . | few | TGTGCCAGCAAGCAGCGGAGTGAAGCTTTCTTT | CASKQRSEAFF
13 | TRBJ2-1 | TRBV6-5 | . | . | TGTGCCAGCAGTTACGGGGTCCGAGGGGAGCAGTTCTTC | CASSYGVRGEQFF
15 | TRBJ2-2 | TRBV6-4 | TRBD1 | . | TGTGCCAGCAGCCCAGGGACAGATCCCACCGGGGAGCTGTTTTTT | CASSPGTDPTGELFF
14 | TRBJ1-1 | TRBV19 | . | once | TGTGCCAGTCTCTCACAGGGAGTGAACACTGAAGCTTTCTTT | CASLSQGVNTEAFF
14 | TRBJ2-7 | TRBV12-3/TRBV12-4 | TRBD2 | . | TGTGCCAGCAGTTTCCAGGGACTACCTTACGAGCAGTACTTC | CASSFQGLPYEQYF
14 | TRBJ2-2 | TRBV19 | TRBD2 | . | TGTGCCAGCGGGACTAGCGGGAGCACCGGGGAGCTGTTTTTT | CASGTSGSTGELFF
15 | TRBJ2-2 | TRBV19 | TRBD1 | few | TGTGCCAGTAGTCGCCTTAACAGGGGCACCGGGGAGCTGTTTTTT | CASSRLNRGTGELFF
16 | TRBJ2-7 | TRBV4-1 | TRBD2 | few | TGCGCCAGCAGCCAGTTAGCGGGGGGGATCTCCTACGAGCAGTACTTC | CASSQLAGGISYEQYF
16 | TRBJ2-3 | TRBV2 | TRBD2 | . | TGTGCCAGCAGTCGCATGCGGGGGGGAAGCACAGATACGCAGTATTTT | CASSRMRGGSTDTQYF
14 | TRBJ1-1 | TRBV29-1 | . | few | TGCAGCGTTCGGACCGACTCCAAGAACACTGAAGCTTTCTTT | CSVRTDSKNTEAFF
16 | TRBJ2-7 | TRBV4-1 | TRBD2 | few | TGCGCCAGCAGCCAAGAAGCGGGACTAGCGGACTACGAGCAGTACTTC | CASSQEAGLADYEQYF
13 | TRBJ1-1 | TRBV18 | . | . | TGTGCCAGCTCGGCCGGGGGGGACACTGAAGCTTTCTTT | CASSAGGDTEAFF
15 | TRBJ2-2 | TRBV12-3/TRBV12-4 | TRBD1 | . | TGTGCCAGCAGTACCGGACAGGGAAGCACCGGGGAGCTGTTTTTT | CASSTGQGSTGELFF
12 | TRBJ1-2 | TRBV12-3/TRBV12-4 | . | few | TGTGCCAGCAGTCCAGGGTTCTATGGCTACACCTTC | CASSPGFYGYTF
16 | TRBJ1-5 | TRBV6-5 | TRBD1 | . | TGTGCCAGCAGTCCCGGACAGGGCATATCAAATCAGCCCCAGCATTTT | CASSPGQGISNQPQHF
15 | TRBJ2-6 | TRBV18 | . | few | TGTGCCAGCTCACCCTGGGATTCTGGGGCCAACGTCCTGACTTTC | CASSPWDSGANVLTF
15 | TRBJ2-3 | TRBV29-1 | . | few | TGCAGCGTTGAATACCCGGGCAGTTCCACAGATACGCAGTATTTT | CSVEYPGSSTDTQYF
19 | TRBJ2-3 | TRBV11-2 | . | . | TGTGCCAGCAGCTTAGAATTTAGTTTGGGGGACCGGTACACAGATACGCAGTATTTT | CASSLEFSLGDRYTDTQYF
14 | TRBJ2-3 | TRBV7-2 | . | few | TGTGCCAGCAGCTCCCGGGACAGCACAGATACGCAGTATTTT | CASSSRDSTDTQYF
18 | TRBJ2-2 | TRBV24-1 | . | few | TGTGCCACCAGTGACCCTCACAGGGACGAAAAAAACACCGGGGAGCTGTTTTTT | CATSDPHRDEKNTGELFF
14 | TRBJ2-7 | TRBV20-1 | . | few | TGCAGTGCTAGAGACAAGAAGCGGCCCTACGAGCAGTACTTC | CSARDKKRPYEQYF
15 | TRBJ1-5 | TRBV6-5 | . | . | TGTGCCAGCAGAGAGGGGAGTTCTGACAATCAGCCCCAGCATTTT | CASREGSSDNQPQHF
14 | TRBJ1-3 | TRBV29-1 | TRBD1 | few | TGCAGCGGCGGAGGGACAGGCTCTGGAAACACCATATATTTT | CSGGGTGSGNTIYF
14 | TRBJ1-3 | TRBV3-1 | . | few | TGTGCCAGCAGCCCCCGGGCGGCTGGAAACACCATATATTTT | CASSPRAAGNTIYF
17 | TRBJ2-2 | TRBV7-6 | . | . | TGTGCCAGCAGCCGATTCCCTGGTGGGGAGAGTACCGGGGAGCTGTTTTTT | CASSRFPGGESTGELFF
15 | TRBJ2-1 | TRBV7-2 | TRBD2 | many | TGTGCCAGCAGCTTAGGACTAGCGGCTTACAATGAGCAGTTCTTC | CASSLGLAAYNEQFF
13 | TRBJ1-1 | TRBV2 | . | . | TGTGCCAGCAGTGAAGCAGACTACGCTGAAGCTTTCTTT | CASSEADYAEAFF
12 | TRBJ1-1 | TRBV29-1 | . | . | TGCAGCCATAATGGACAGAACACTGAAGCTTTCTTT | CSHNGQNTEAFF
16 | TRBJ1-5 | TRBV20-1 | . | . | TGCAGTGCCAAGGGTCCTCGTGACCGTCGCAATCAGCCCCAGCATTTT | CSAKGPRDRRNQPQHF
13 | TRBJ2-1 | TRBV4-1 | . | few | TGCGCCAGCAGCCAAGTGGCTAGCTATGAGCAGTTCTTC | CASSQVASYEQFF
15 | TRBJ1-5 | TRBV25-1 | . | many | TGTGCCAGCAGTGAGTCGGGCAGGGGTAATCAGCCCCAGCATTTT | CASSESGRGNQPQHF
14 | TRBJ1-2 | TRBV7-9 | . | few | TGTGCCAGCAGCTTCGGCCGGACTAACTATGGCTACACCTTC | CASSFGRTNYGYTF
14 | TRBJ1-5 | TRBV3-1 | . | few | TGTGCCCCCAGGGACATCTATGGCAATCAGCCCCAGCATTTT | CAPRDIYGNQPQHF
13 | TRBJ2-7 | TRBV7-9 | . | . | TGTGCCAGCAGCCCGACGGACTCCTACGAGCAGTACTTC | CASSPTDSYEQYF
15 | TRBJ1-1 | TRBV5-1 | . | . | TGCGCCAGCAGCTCGTCGGGGGGCCCGAACACTGAAGCTTTCTTT | CASSSSGGPNTEAFF
15 | TRBJ2-2 | TRBV27 | TRBD1 | few | TGTGCCAGCAGTCCCGGGACAGGGGTCACCGGGGAGCTGTTTTTT | CASSPGTGVTGELFF
16 | TRBJ1-2 | TRBV18 | TRBD1 | few | TGTGCCAGCTCACCTACCGGGACAGTGGTGCCATATGGCTACACCTTC | CASSPTGTVVPYGYTF
14 | TRBJ2-5 | TRBV7-2 | TRBD2 | many | TGTGCCAGCATGGCGGGACTAGGTCGAGAGACCCAGTACTTC | CASMAGLGRETQYF
13 | TRBJ2-7 | TRBV7-2 | . | few | TGTGCCAGCAGCTCCCTTCCGGGCTACGAGCAGTACTTC | CASSSLPGYEQYF
15 | TRBJ2-1 | TRBV6-2/TRBV6-3 | . | few | TGTGCCAGCAGTTACGAGGGGGGGGGCTTAAATGAGCAGTTCTTC | CASSYEGGGLNEQFF
17 | TRBJ1-4 | TRBV7-9 | TRBD1 | few | TGTGCCAGCAGCCCGGGACAGATTTATACCGAGGGGGAAAAACTGTTTTTT | CASSPGQIYTEGEKLFF
13 | TRBJ1-1 | TRBV20-1 | TRBD1 | few | TGCAGTCTCTCTCGGGACAGGGTGACTGAAGCTTTCTTT | CSLSRDRVTEAFF
14 | TRBJ1-3 | TRBV20-1 | . | many | TGCAGTGCTAGGGGAGGGGGTTTCCGGAACACCATATATTTT | CSARGGGFRNTIYF
11 | TRBJ1-1 | TRBV12-5 | . | few | TGTGCTAGTGCCCTGAACTTTGGAGCTTTCTTT | CASALNFGAFF
13 | TRBJ2-2 | TRBV24-1 | . | many | TGTGCCACTCGCTCAACGAACACCGGGGAGCTGTTTTTT | CATRSTNTGELFF
16 | TRBJ1-1 | TRBV2 | . | . | TGTGCCAGCAGTGAAGCGCTTCGATATGTCAACACTGAAGCTTTCTTT | CASSEALRYVNTEAFF
13 | TRBJ2-7 | TRBV11-2 | . | . | TGTGCCAGCAGCTTGAGGGGAGCCTACGAGCAGTACTTC | CASSLRGAYEQYF
15 | TRBJ2-2 | TRBV14 | . | many | TGTGCCAGCAGCCCTCAGGCAGGGCCCACCGGGGAGCTGTTTTTT | CASSPQAGPTGELFF
16 | TRBJ2-5 | TRBV9 | . | . | TGTGCCAGCAGCGTATTTGGCGGGGAGTACCAAGAGACCCAGTACTTC | CASSVFGGEYQETQYF
14 | TRBJ1-1 | TRBV3-1 | . | few | TGTGCCAGCAGCCTCAGCGGGGGGGACACTGAAGCTTTCTTT | CASSLSGGDTEAFF
17 | TRBJ2-7 | TRBV4-2 | TRBD2 | . | TGTGCCAGCAGCCAAGGTTTAGTAATGGGACTATCCTACGAGCAGTACTTC | CASSQGLVMGLSYEQYF
13 | TRBJ1-3 | TRBV4-2 | . | . | TGTGCCAGCACCCGAACGGGGGGAAGGGCCATATATTTT | CASTRTGGRAIYF
15 | TRBJ2-2 | TRBV4-1 | TRBD1 | few | TGCGCCAGCAGGACAGGGCATTCGAACACCGGGGAGCTGTTTTTT | CASRTGHSNTGELFF
13 | TRBJ1-1 | TRBV10-2 | . | . | TGCGCCAGCAGAGGACAAATGAACACTGAAGCTTTCTTT | CASRGQMNTEAFF
14 | TRBJ1-1 | TRBV5-6 | . | . | TGTGCCAGCAGCTTGGGCAGAACGAACACTGAAGCTTTCTTT | CASSLGRTNTEAFF
14 | TRBJ1-1 | TRBV20-1 | . | . | TGCAGTGCTAGAAGTGGACGGGTGAACACTGAAGCTTTCTTT | CSARSGRVNTEAFF
14 | TRBJ2-1 | TRBV29-1 | TRBD2 | few | TGCAGCGTTGAAATAGCTAGCGGCTACAATGAGCAGTTCTTC | CSVEIASGYNEQFF
17 | TRBJ2-2 | TRBV5-6 | . | . | TGTGCCAGCAGCTTGGAATTTAGGGACCTAAACACCGGGGAGCTGTTTTTT | CASSLEFRDLNTGELFF
18 | TRBJ2-5 | TRBV21-1 | . | medium-sized | TGTGCCAGCAGGTCCCCGGGGTTGGGGACAGGGGACGAAGAGACCCAGTACTTC | CASRSPGLGTGDEETQYF